What follows are 5 T cell receptor beta chains derived from one specimen sequenced in a study of shared clonotypes between healthy human individuals. The data were produced by immunoSEQ multiplex PCR, yet TCRdb's version contains in-frame clones alone and is incomplete. The sample includes 2 million to 2.5 million clones, 80% to 95% of them seen just once. The sequencing input was naive CD4+ T cells from PBMCs. Subset here: CD45RA+ positively selected. The receptors originated from a young man in good health. Some clones in this sample may be carry-over from other donors' samples.

This CDR3 reads CASSNIPRAQQNQPQHF. CDR3 in DNA: TGTGCCAGCAGCAATATTCCGAGGGCCCAACAGAATCAGCCCCAGCATTTT. The V gene is TRBV21-1, the J gene TRBJ1-5. TRBV21-1 is recorded as a pseudogene. This CDR3 spans 17 amino acids.

The chain links TRBV10-1 to TRBJ2-6; D not certain. This CDR3 has 16 amino acids. Trimming removed 4 bases at V and 0 bases at J, with 10 bases between. The germline V gene encodes CDR1 WNHNN and CDR2 SYGVQD (reference sequence). The CDR3 loop reads CASSAGRSSGANVLTF. CDR3 nucleotides: TGCGCCAGCAGTGCAGGCCGAAGCTCTGGGGCCAACGTCCTGACTTTC.

The genes are TRBV5-1 and TRBJ2-5; TRBD2 agrees at 12 bases. The V and J ends lost 2 bases and 5 bases, in that order; junction bases with no gene match: 1. CDR3 size: 14 residues. Per germline, CDR1 SGHRS and CDR2 YFSETQ. Here the CDR3 reads CASSFTSGRETQYF. In DNA form, the CDR3 reads TGCGCCAGCAGCTTCACTAGCGGGAGGGAGACCCAGTACTTC.

The J gene is TRBJ1-1, the V gene TRBV28; TRBD1 matches at 7 bases. CDR3 length equals 17 residues. Looked up from germline, CDR1 is MDHEN and CDR2 is SYDVKM. J lost 0 bases, V lost 5 bases, and 12 bases had no gene match. Here the CDR3 reads CASSRGITGTVNTEAFF. The DNA for the CDR3 is TGTGCCAGCAGTAGAGGAATTACCGGGACAGTGAACACTGAAGCTTTCTTT.

This clone was seen a single time. The genes are TRBV7-9 and TRBJ2-2; maybe TRBD1 (6 bases). Germline V gene lookup returns CDR1 SEHNR and CDR2 FQNEAQ (reference sequence). The CDR3 loop spans 16 amino acids. V shed 3 bases and J shed 4 bases, with 15 bases lying between them. The CDR3 protein is CASSFQGQLGTGELFF. The CDR3 DNA reads TGTGCCAGCAGCTTCCAGGGGCAATTGGGCACCGGGGAGCTGTTTTTT.